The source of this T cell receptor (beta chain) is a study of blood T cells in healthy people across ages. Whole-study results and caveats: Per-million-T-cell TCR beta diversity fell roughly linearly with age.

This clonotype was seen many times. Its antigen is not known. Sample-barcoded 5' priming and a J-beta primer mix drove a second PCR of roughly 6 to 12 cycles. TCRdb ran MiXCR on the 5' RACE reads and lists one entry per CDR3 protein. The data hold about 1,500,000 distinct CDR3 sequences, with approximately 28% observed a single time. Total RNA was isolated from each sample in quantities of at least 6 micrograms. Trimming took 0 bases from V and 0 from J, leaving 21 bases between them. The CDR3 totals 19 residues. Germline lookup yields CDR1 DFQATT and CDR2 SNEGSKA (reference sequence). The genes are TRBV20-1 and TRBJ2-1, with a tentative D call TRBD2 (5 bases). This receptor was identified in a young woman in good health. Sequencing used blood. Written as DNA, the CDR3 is TGCAGTGCTAGAGATCGTCGGGGAACCACACAGAGCTCCTACAATGAGCAGTTCTTC. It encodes CSARDRRGTTQSSYNEQFF.